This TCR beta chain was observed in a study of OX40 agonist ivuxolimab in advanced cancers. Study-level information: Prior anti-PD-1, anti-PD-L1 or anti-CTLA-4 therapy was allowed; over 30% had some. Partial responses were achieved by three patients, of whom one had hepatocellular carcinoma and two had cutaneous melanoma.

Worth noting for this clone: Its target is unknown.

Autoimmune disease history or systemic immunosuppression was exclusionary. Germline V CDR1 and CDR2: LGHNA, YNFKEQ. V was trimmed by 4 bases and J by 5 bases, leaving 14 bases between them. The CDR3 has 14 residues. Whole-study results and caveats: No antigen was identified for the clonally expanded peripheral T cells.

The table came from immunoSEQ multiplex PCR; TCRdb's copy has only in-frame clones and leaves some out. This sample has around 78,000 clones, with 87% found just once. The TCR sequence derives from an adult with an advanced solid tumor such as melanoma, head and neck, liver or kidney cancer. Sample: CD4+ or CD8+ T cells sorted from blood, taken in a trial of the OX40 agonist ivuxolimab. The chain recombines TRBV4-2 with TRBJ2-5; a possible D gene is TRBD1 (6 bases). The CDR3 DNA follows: TGTGCCAGCAGCCCAGGGGCAGGGGTGGAGACCCAGTACTTC. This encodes CASSPGAGVETQYF.